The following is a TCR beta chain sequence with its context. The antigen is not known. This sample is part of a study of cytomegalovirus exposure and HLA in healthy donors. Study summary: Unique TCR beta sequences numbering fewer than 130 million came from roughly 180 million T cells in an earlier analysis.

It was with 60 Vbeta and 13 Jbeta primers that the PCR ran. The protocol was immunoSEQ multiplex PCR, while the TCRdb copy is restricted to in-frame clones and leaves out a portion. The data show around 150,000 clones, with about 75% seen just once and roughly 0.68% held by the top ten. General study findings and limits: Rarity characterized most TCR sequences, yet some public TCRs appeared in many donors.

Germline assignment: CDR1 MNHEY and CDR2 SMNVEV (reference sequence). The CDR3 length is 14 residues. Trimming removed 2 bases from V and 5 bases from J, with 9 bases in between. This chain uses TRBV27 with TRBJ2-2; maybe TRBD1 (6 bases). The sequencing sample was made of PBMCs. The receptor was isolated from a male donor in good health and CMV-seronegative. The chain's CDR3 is CASSLRQGTGELFF. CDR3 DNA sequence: TGTGCCAGCAGTTTACGGCAGGGGACCGGGGAGCTGTTTTTT.